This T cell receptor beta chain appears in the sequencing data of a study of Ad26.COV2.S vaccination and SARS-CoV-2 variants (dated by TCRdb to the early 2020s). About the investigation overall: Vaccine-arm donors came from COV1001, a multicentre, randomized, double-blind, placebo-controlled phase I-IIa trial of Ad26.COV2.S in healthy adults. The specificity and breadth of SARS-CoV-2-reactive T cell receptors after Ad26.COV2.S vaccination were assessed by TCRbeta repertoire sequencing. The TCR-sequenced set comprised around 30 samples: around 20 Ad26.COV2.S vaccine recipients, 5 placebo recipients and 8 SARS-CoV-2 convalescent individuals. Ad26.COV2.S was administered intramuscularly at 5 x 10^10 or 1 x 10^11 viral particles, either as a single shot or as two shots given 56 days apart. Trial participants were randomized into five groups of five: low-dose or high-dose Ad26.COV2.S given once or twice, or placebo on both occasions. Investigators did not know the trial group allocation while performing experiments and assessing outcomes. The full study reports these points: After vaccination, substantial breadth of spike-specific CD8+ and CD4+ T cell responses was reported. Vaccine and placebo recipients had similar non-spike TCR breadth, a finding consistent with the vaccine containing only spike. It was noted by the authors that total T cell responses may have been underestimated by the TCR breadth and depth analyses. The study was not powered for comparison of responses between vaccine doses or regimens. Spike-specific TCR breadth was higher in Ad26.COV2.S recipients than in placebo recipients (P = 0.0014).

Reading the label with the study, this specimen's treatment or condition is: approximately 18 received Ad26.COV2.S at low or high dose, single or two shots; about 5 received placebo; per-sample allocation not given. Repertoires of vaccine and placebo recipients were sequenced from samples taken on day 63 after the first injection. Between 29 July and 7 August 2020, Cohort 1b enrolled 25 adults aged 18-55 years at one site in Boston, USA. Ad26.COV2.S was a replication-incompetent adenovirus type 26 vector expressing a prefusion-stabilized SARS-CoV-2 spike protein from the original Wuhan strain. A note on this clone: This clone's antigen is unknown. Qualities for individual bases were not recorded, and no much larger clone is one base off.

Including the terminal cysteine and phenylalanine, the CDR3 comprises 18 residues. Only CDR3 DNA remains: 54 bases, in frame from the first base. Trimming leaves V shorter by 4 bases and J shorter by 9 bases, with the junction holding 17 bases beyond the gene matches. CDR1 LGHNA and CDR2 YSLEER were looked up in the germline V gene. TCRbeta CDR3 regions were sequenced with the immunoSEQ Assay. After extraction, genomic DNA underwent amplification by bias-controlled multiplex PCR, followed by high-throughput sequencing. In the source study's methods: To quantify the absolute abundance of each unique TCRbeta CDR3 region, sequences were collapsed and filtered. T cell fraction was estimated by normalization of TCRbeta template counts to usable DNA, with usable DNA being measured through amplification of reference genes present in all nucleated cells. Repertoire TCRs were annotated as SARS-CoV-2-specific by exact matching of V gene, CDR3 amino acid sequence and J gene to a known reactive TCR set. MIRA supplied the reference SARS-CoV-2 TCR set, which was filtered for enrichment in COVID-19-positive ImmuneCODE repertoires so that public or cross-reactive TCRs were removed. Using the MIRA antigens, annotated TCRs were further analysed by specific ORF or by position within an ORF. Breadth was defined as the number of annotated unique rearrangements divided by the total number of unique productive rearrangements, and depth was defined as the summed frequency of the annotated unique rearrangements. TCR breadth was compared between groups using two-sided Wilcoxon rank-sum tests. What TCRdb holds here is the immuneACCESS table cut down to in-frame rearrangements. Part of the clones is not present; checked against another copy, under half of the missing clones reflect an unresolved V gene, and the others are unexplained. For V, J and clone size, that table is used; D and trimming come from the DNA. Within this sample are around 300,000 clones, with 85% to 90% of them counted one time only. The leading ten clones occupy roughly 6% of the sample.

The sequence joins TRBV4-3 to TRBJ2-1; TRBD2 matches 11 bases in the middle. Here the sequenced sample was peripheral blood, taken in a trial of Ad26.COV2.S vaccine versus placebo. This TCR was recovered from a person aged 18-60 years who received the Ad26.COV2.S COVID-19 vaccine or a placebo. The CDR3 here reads CASSLKPGGLAVLGEQFF. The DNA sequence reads TGCGCCAGCAGCCTCAAGCCCGGGGGACTAGCGGTTCTGGGTGAGCAGTTCTTC.